These 27 T cell receptor beta chains came from one sample sequenced in a study of T cells in Graves' hyperthyroidism and ophthalmopathy. There were TCR beta CDR3 regions amplified from RNA transcripts. The HTBI primer set served for first-round RT-PCR of the TCR CDR3. TCRdb re-derived calls from the multiplex PCR reads in MiXCR, one entry per CDR3 protein. The sample shows roughly 570,000 distinct CDR3 sequences, 40% to 55% of them seen only once. Specimen: peripheral blood or thyroid tissue (not recorded which). The receptors originated from an adult woman with Graves' disease, either hyperthyroidism or ophthalmopathy (not recorded which).

Ten or more counts support this clonotype. The chain recombines TRBV2 with TRBJ2-5, with TRBD1 matching 10 bases. The trim removed 5 bases at V and 4 bases at J, leaving 4 bases unmatched. Germline V gene data show CDR1 as SNHLY and CDR2 as FYNNEI. CDR3 length: 14 residues. CDR3 DNA sequence: TGTGCCAGCAGTATAAGGACAGGGGGAGAGACCCAGTACTTC. It encodes CASSIRTGGETQYF.

This clonotype appeared many times. The rearrangement uses TRBV5-1 and TRBJ2-7; maybe TRBD2 (6 bases). Germline V gives CDR1 SGHRS, CDR2 YFSETQ. The V end was cut by 0 bases, the J end by 4 bases, with 17 bases between. This CDR3 region has 16 residues. The CDR3 sequence: CASSLVSGHGTYEQYF. The CDR3 coding sequence is TGCGCCAGCAGCTTGGTTAGCGGACATGGGACGTACGAGCAGTACTTC.

CDR3 sequence reads: CASSSRQGSQPQHF. The CDR3 DNA reads TGTGCCAGCAGCTCGCGTCAGGGGAGTCAGCCCCAGCATTTT. The J gene is TRBJ1-5, the V gene TRBV7-2; D is perhaps TRBD1 (6 bases). Trimming removed 4 bases from V and 6 bases from J, with 13 bases in between. Germline values: CDR1 SGHTA, CDR2 FQGNSA. The CDR3 has 14 residues.

This clonotype was found many times. The chain uses TRBV7-2 and TRBJ2-7, with D perhaps TRBD1 (5 bases). Germline values: CDR1 SGHTA, CDR2 FQGNSA. With 6 bases removed from V and 2 bases from J, the gap between germline ends came to 11 bases. CDR3 size: 13 residues. CDR3 nucleotide sequence: TGTGCCAGCAGTCAGCTGGGGCCCTACGAGCAGTACTTC. Translation: CASSQLGPYEQYF. Using reference TRBV7-2 and TRBJ2-7 for the parts outside the CDR3, the full variable domain is GAGVSQSPSNKVTEKGKDVELRCDPISGHTALYWYRQSLGQGLEFLIYFQGNSAPDKSGLPSDRFSAERTGGSVSTLTIQRTQQEDSAVYLCASSQLGPYEQYFGPGTRLTVT.

The table lists this clonotype with many counts. The chain combines TRBV20-1 with TRBJ1-1; D perhaps matches TRBD1 (5 bases). The V gene's germline CDR1 is DFQATT and CDR2 SNEGSKA (reference sequence). There are 11 residues in the CDR3. The CDR3 is CSAWGDTEAFF. In DNA form, the CDR3 reads TGCAGCGCATGGGGGGACACTGAAGCTTTCTTT.

This clonotype came up once. Compared with germline, one end of the junction differs, possibly owing to a read error. CDR3 sequence: CDSRDDPNQPQYF. As DNA, the CDR3 is TGTGACAGCAGAGACGACCCCAATCAGCCCCAGTATTTT. The chain links TRBV28 to TRBJ1-5; D is ambiguous. The better agreement between TRBJ2-3 and the DNA end casts doubt on the J call. This CDR3 has 13 residues. Germline lookup yields CDR1 MDHEN and CDR2 SYDVKM.

The genes are TRBV6-1 and TRBJ1-6; the D gene is possibly TRBD1 (5 bases). The CDR3 runs to 12 residues. In germline, CDR1 is MNHNS, CDR2 SASEGT. V dropped 3 bases and J dropped 13 bases, with 10 bases sitting between them. Here the CDR3 reads CASSDRTNPLHF. Written as DNA, the CDR3 is TGTGCCAGCAGTGACCGGACAAATCCCCTCCACTTT.

In this sample, this clonotype turned up a few times. The V call is TRBV7-2, the J call TRBJ2-5; 8 bases are a match to TRBD1. CDR1 SGHTA and CDR2 FQGNSA come from the germline V gene. With 7 bases clipped from V and 5 bases from J, the junction kept 12 bases outside the gene matches. The CDR3 is 15 residues long. CDR3 residues: CASTPRAGGLETQYF. CDR3 sequence (DNA): TGTGCCAGCACCCCGAGGGCAGGGGGCTTGGAGACCCAGTACTTC.

The V and J genes are TRBV19 and TRBJ1-5; 9 bases map to TRBD1. V shed 7 bases and J 9 bases; nucleotides not matched to a gene: 16. Germline lookup yields CDR1 LNHDA and CDR2 SQIVND (reference sequence). The CDR3 extends over 16 amino acids. The CDR3 sequence is CASTHPTDRGRWPQHF. CDR3 bases: TGTGCCAGTACCCACCCCACGGACAGGGGAAGATGGCCCCAGCATTTT.

This clonotype was picked up many times. The V call is TRBV15, the J call TRBJ2-5; D gene uncertain. Trimming removed 2 bases from V and 0 bases from J, with 7 bases in between. Looked up from germline, CDR1 is LNHNV and CDR2 is YYDKDF (reference sequence). The CDR3 covers 14 residues. The CDR3 DNA reads TGTGCCACCAGCAGAAGAAAGTACCAAGAGACCCAGTACTTC. It yields the protein CATSRRKYQETQYF. Full variable domain (remainder filled in from reference TRBV15 and TRBJ2-5): DAMVIQNPRYQVTQFGKPVTLSCSQTLNHNVMYWYQQKSSQAPKLLFHYYDKDFNNEADTPDNFQSRRPNTSFCFLDIRSPGLGDTAMYLCATSRRKYQETQYFGPGTRLLVL.

This clonotype was observed a handful of times. The rearrangement uses TRBV20-1 and TRBJ1-2; D is unresolved. Germline V gene sequence: CDR1 DFQATT, CDR2 SNEGSKA (reference sequence). V was trimmed by 3 bases and J by 6 bases, leaving 11 bases between them. This CDR3 comprises 12 residues. This CDR3 reads CSASGGRDGYTF. CDR3 bases: TGCAGTGCTAGTGGAGGGAGGGATGGCTACACCTTC.

Points on this clonotype: Germline and junction disagree at one end, which may indicate a read error. The V call is TRBV11-2, the J call TRBJ2-6; 11 bases map to TRBD2. The CDR3 extends over 12 amino acids. The germline V gene has CDR1 SGHAT and CDR2 FQNNGV. The CDR3 DNA sequence: TGTGCCAGCAGCTCCGGGACTAGCGGAATGCGTTTC. It encodes CASSSGTSGMRF. Full variable domain (outside the CDR3, taken from reference TRBV11-2 and TRBJ2-6): EAGVAQSPRYKIIEKRQSVAFWCNPISGHATLYWYQQILGQGPKLLIQFQNNGVVDDSQLPKDRFSAERLKGVDSTLKIQPAKLEDSAVYLCASSSGTSGMRFGAGSRLTVL.

This clonotype has a count of ten or more. The chain recombines TRBV7-9 with TRBJ2-7, with 10 bases that match TRBD2. J lost 2 bases, V lost 4 bases, and 17 bases had no gene match. CDR1 is SEHNR and CDR2 is FQNEAQ in the germline V gene (reference sequence). The CDR3 is made up of 19 amino acids. The CDR3 is CASSSLNLIGLAAPYEQYF. In DNA, the CDR3 is TGTGCCAGCAGCTCACTTAACCTCATAGGACTAGCGGCCCCCTACGAGCAGTACTTC.

The rearrangement links TRBV28 to TRBJ2-5; 9 nucleotides agree with TRBD1. Germline V lookup: CDR1 MDHEN, CDR2 SYDVKM. The J segment lost 1 base and the V segment lost 2 bases, leaving 8 bases of the junction unmatched. The CDR3 is made up of 17 amino acids. Here the CDR3 reads CASSLPLGQGFQETQYF. The CDR3 nucleotides are TGTGCCAGCAGTTTACCCCTGGGACAGGGCTTCCAAGAGACCCAGTACTTC.

This clonotype was observed many times. The rearrangement uses TRBV7-9 and TRBJ2-2; D unclear. V gave up 5 bases and J gave up 7 bases, with 11 bases separating them. The CDR3 spans 13 residues. Germline CDR1 reads SEHNR; CDR2 reads FQNEAQ (reference sequence). CDR3: CASSLGSRGELFF. The CDR3 DNA follows: TGTGCCAGCAGCCTCGGAAGCCGCGGGGAGCTGTTTTTT. The full variable domain, with the rest looked up from reference TRBV7-9 and TRBJ2-2, is DTGVSQNPRHKITKRGQNVTFRCDPISEHNRLYWYRQTLGQGPEFLTYFQNEAQLEKSRLLSDRFSAERPKGSFSTLEIQRTEQGDSAMYLCASSLGSRGELFFGEGSRLTVL.

This clonotype was detected ten times or more. This chain connects TRBV5-4 to TRBJ1-1; TRBD1 agrees at 8 bases. CDR3 size: 13 residues. V lost 4 bases, J lost 5 bases, and 4 bases stayed unmatched. CDR1 is SGHNT, CDR2 YYREEE, per germline (reference sequence). The CDR3 bases are TGTGCCAGCAGCCTGGACAGGGAAACTGAAGCTTTCTTT. The encoded protein is CASSLDRETEAFF.

This clonotype occurred once. The rearrangement joins TRBV25-1 to TRBJ2-7, with no clear D. This CDR3 comprises 17 residues. Germline assignment: CDR1 MGHDK and CDR2 SYGVNS. Trimming left V 4 bases short and J 1 base short, with 20 bases between. CDR3 in amino acids: CASSADGRLGGSYEQYF. The DNA of the CDR3 is TGTGCCAGCAGTGCCGACGGGCGGCTAGGCGGTTCCTACGAGCAGTACTTC.

In regard to this clonotype: A much larger clone differs by one base, so this may be a read error. Here the CDR3 omits its conserved ending phenylalanine or tryptophan, so a read error is the likely source. The gene calls are TRBV30 and TRBJ1-1, with D possibly matching TRBD1 (5 bases). The CDR3 contains 11 residues. CDR1 and CDR2 from the germline V gene are GTSNPN and SVGIG (reference sequence). V lost 2 bases and J 6 bases, leaving 7 bases between the germline ends. The CDR3 DNA reads TGTGCCTGGAGTCAGGGACCTGAAGCTTTCCTT. Translating gives CAWSQGPEAFL.

This clonotype came up many times. The genes are TRBV7-9 and TRBJ2-2; 8 nucleotides align to TRBD2. CDR1 and CDR2 from the germline V gene are SEHNR and FQNEAQ (reference sequence). V shed 5 bases, J shed 8 bases, and the junction held 10 bases outside the gene matches. CDR3 length equals 15 residues. The CDR3 is CASSPLAARRGELFF. The CDR3 coding sequence is TGTGCCAGCAGCCCACTAGCGGCCCGGAGGGGGGAGCTGTTTTTT.

For this clonotype: Relative to the germline gene, one junction end is altered; a read error may explain this. The V gene is TRBV7-7, the J gene TRBJ2-6; D not certain. CDR1 SSHAT and CDR2 FNYEAQ come from the germline V gene (reference sequence). The CDR3 sequence is 19 residues long. The CDR3 protein is CASSPPLGWVGSGANVLTF. The CDR3 nucleotides read TGTGCTAGCAGCCCCCCCCTGGGGTGGGTTGGCTCTGGGGCCAACGTCCTGACTTTC.

The V and J genes are TRBV7-2 and TRBJ1-4; D is unresolved. Germline loops: CDR1 SGHTA, CDR2 FQGNSA. This CDR3 region has 15 residues. Trimming shortened V by 5 bases and J by 7 bases, and 17 bases separated the two germline ends. The CDR3 sequence is CASSPTAGMVEKLFF. CDR3 nucleotides: TGTGCCAGCAGCCCGACCGCAGGCATGGTTGAAAAACTGTTTTTT.

In its sample, this clonotype was seen many times. The V call is TRBV19, the J call TRBJ2-5, with 9 bases that match TRBD1. The CDR3 is 15 residues long. V lost 5 bases to trimming and J lost 4 bases; unmatched junction nucleotides: 8. Germline assignment: CDR1 LNHDA and CDR2 SQIVND (reference sequence). The CDR3 nucleotides are TGTGCCAGTAGTCCTGGGACAGGGCATACAGAGACCCAGTACTTC. As protein: CASSPGTGHTETQYF.

The V gene is TRBV7-2, the J gene TRBJ1-1; no clear D. The germline V gene has CDR1 SGHTA and CDR2 FQGNSA. There are 15 residues in the CDR3. Trimming stripped 5 bases from V and 4 bases from J, with 17 bases between. In DNA form, the CDR3 reads TGTGCCAGCAGCCCAATGGGCGGCGGACTCACTGAAGCTTTCTTT. Residues: CASSPMGGGLTEAFF.

This clonotype was seen many times. The junction departs from germline at one end; a sequencing error may be responsible. V is TRBV7-7 and J is TRBJ2-5, with D possibly matching TRBD1 (6 bases). This CDR3 is 14 amino acids long. Per germline, CDR1 SSHAT and CDR2 FNYEAQ (reference sequence). CDR3 sequence (DNA): TGTGCTAGCAGCCCCCAGGGGCTTGAAGAGACCCAGTACTTC. This encodes CASSPQGLEETQYF.

The chain combines TRBV7-3 with TRBJ2-5; TRBD1 aligns across 7 bases. The CDR3 sequence is 15 residues long. Germline V gene data show CDR1 as SGHTA and CDR2 as FQGTGA. V was clipped by 5 bases and J by 1 base; unmatched bases: 7. In DNA, the CDR3 is TGTGCCAGCAGCCCCGAGGGGGCGGGCCAAGAGACCCAGTACTTC. Encoded protein: CASSPEGAGQETQYF.

In DNA form, the CDR3 reads TGCGCCAGCTCCCTCCCTGGACAGGGTAACCCTGAAGCTTTCTTT. Translating gives CASSLPGQGNPEAFF. The genes are TRBV10-2 and TRBJ1-1; 8 positions agree with TRBD1. Germline V gene data show CDR1 as WSHSY and CDR2 as SAAADI. The V segment lost 8 bases and the J segment 6 bases; nucleotides outside the gene matches: 14. The CDR3 has 15 residues.

There are many counts of this clonotype. V gene TRBV10-3 combines with J gene TRBJ2-7; 14 bases map to TRBD2. The CDR3 covers 16 residues. Germline-derived CDR1 and CDR2 are ENHRY and SYGVKD. V shed 3 bases and J 5 bases; nucleotides not matched to a gene: 6. The CDR3 sequence: CAISDLLGLAGDEQYF. The CDR3 nucleotides are TGTGCCATCAGTGACCTTTTGGGACTAGCGGGAGACGAGCAGTACTTC.